Listed below are T cell receptor beta chains from one sample, sequenced in a study of brain T cells in children with intractable seizures. Profiled with immunoSEQ multiplex PCR; TCRdb holds only in-frame clones, not every one. The sample comprises roughly 64,000 clones, about 96% of which are singletons, and approximately 0.37% rests with the top ten. The specimen comprised peripheral blood, sampled at surgery. The receptor source for this set is a boy less than two years old with focal cortical dysplasia and intractable seizures. The CDR3 runs from the conserved cysteine through the conserved F or W. D genes are given only for firm matches. The size field is filled for only some rows; it gives once, few, many or a size class.

d_gene	j_gene	v_gene	abundance	CDR3nt	CDR3aa
-	TRBJ2-3	TRBV6-6	-	TGTGCCAGCAGTTACACGGCCGGGGGCCTTGATACGCAGTATTTT	CASSYTAGGLDTQYF
-	TRBJ1-2	TRBV28	-	TGTGCCAGCAGAATACGGGACGGATTCGCGGGCTACACCTTC	CASRIRDGFAGYTF
TRBD1	TRBJ2-1	TRBV12-5	-	TGTGCTAGTGGTTTGGGACGGACAGGGGATTATGAGCAGTTCTTC	CASGLGRTGDYEQFF
-	TRBJ2-3	TRBV5-4	-	TGTGCCAGCAGCTTGGGGCTCGGTACGCAGTATTTT	CASSLGLGTQYF
-	TRBJ2-3	TRBV7-9	-	TGTGCCAGCAGCTTTCTTCGGGGGAGCCACACAGATACGCAGTATTTT	CASSFLRGSHTDTQYF
-	TRBJ2-7	TRBV5-6	-	TGTGCCAGCAGCGCTGGCAGGCCCCCTTACGAGCAGTACTTC	CASSAGRPPYEQYF
TRBD1	TRBJ2-5	TRBV18	-	TGTGCCAGCTCGGGCCAACAGGGGGCACAAGAGACCCAGTACTTC	CASSGQQGAQETQYF
-	TRBJ2-4	TRBV6-1	-	TGTGCCAGCAGTGAAGCTCGACTAGGCGCACAAAACATTCAGTACTTC	CASSEARLGAQNIQYF
-	TRBJ1-2	TRBV11-2	-	TGTGCCAGCAGCTTAGGTGGTGGGGGGCACTATGGCTACACCTTC	CASSLGGGGHYGYTF
TRBD1	TRBJ2-6	TRBV11-3	-	TGTGCCAGCAGCCCCGGGACAGGGGGCTCCAGCTCTGGGGCCAACGTCCTGACTTTC	CASSPGTGGSSSGANVLTF
-	TRBJ1-3	TRBV12-3/TRBV12-4	-	TGTGCCAGCAGTTTACAAAAGCTAAACACCATATATTTT	CASSLQKLNTIYF
TRBD2	TRBJ2-3	TRBV5-1	once	TGCGCCAGCAGCTTGCAGGGGACAGCGGGGGGCGTCACAGATACGCAGTATTTT	CASSLQGTAGGVTDTQYF
-	TRBJ2-7	TRBV7-9	-	TGTGCCAGCAGCTTTCACACGGACGAGCAGTACTTC	CASSFHTDEQYF
-	TRBJ1-1	TRBV5-4	once	TGTGCCAGCAGCTCAAATCGCGACGGGCTCACTGAAGCTTTCTTT	CASSSNRDGLTEAFF
-	TRBJ1-3	TRBV24-1	-	TGTGCCACCAGTGATGAGGGGGACACCATATATTTT	CATSDEGDTIYF
TRBD2	TRBJ2-3	TRBV6-5	once	TGTGCCAGCAGCGGACTAGCGTCGACAGATACGCAGTATTTT	CASSGLASTDTQYF
-	TRBJ1-2	TRBV3-1/TRBV3-2	-	TGTGCCAGCAGCCAAGATCTGGCATTCAACTATGGCTACACCTTC	CASSQDLAFNYGYTF